This is a list of T cell receptor beta chains from one sample in a study of T-cell memory formation after mild COVID-19. TCRdb reanalysed the 5' RACE reads using MiXCR and keeps one entry per CDR3 protein. The data hold just under 550,000 distinct CDR3 sequences, with over 20% observed a single time. Material for sequencing was PBMCs or a T cell subset sorted from them (not recorded which). All receptors come from an adult woman who had mild COVID-19 (a few samples of this study predate the infection). Cell type and time point are not known. Both conserved end residues are part of each CDR3. D genes are given only for firm matches. The size field is filled for only some rows; it gives once, few, many or a size class.

clone_size: .
d_call: TRBD1
j_call: TRBJ2-1
v_call: TRBV5-6
cdr3_nt: TGTGCCAGCAGCTTGGGGACAGGTGTTGATGAGCAGTTCTTC
cdr3_aa: CASSLGTGVDEQFF

clone_size: .
d_call: TRBD1
j_call: TRBJ2-2
v_call: TRBV15
cdr3_nt: TGTGCCACCAAACGGGACAGGACGAACACCGGGGAGCTGTTTTTT
cdr3_aa: CATKRDRTNTGELFF

clone_size: .
d_call: .
j_call: TRBJ2-1
v_call: TRBV30
cdr3_nt: TGTGCCGTGGCCACGGGCCTGGGGTACAATGAGCAGTTCTTC
cdr3_aa: CAVATGLGYNEQFF

clone_size: .
d_call: TRBD2
j_call: TRBJ2-3
v_call: TRBV4-2
cdr3_nt: TGTGCCAGCAGCCAAGGTTCTAGCGGGAGGGCAGATACGCAGTATTTT
cdr3_aa: CASSQGSSGRADTQYF

clone_size: many
d_call: .
j_call: TRBJ2-2
v_call: TRBV5-5
cdr3_nt: TGTGCCAGCAGCTTGGGAGGATTCACCGGGGAGCTGTTTTTT
cdr3_aa: CASSLGGFTGELFF

clone_size: many
d_call: TRBD1
j_call: TRBJ2-5
v_call: TRBV29-1
cdr3_nt: TGCAGCGTACGTGAGACAGGGGTTTTGGAGACCCAGTACTTC
cdr3_aa: CSVRETGVLETQYF

clone_size: few
d_call: TRBD2
j_call: TRBJ2-7
v_call: TRBV7-9
cdr3_nt: TGTGCCAGCAGCCCGAGGGGGCTAGCGGGATATGAGCAGTACTTC
cdr3_aa: CASSPRGLAGYEQYF

clone_size: few
d_call: .
j_call: TRBJ2-1
v_call: TRBV5-1
cdr3_nt: TGCGCCAGCAGCATACAGGGGAGGGTGACCTACAATGAGCAGTTCTTC
cdr3_aa: CASSIQGRVTYNEQFF

clone_size: .
d_call: TRBD1
j_call: TRBJ2-2
v_call: TRBV12-3/TRBV12-4
cdr3_nt: TGTGCCAGCAGTCCAAGGCAGGGGGCTTTGAACACCGGGGAGCTGTTTTTT
cdr3_aa: CASSPRQGALNTGELFF

clone_size: few
d_call: TRBD2
j_call: TRBJ2-2
v_call: TRBV5-6
cdr3_nt: TGTGCCAGCAGCAAAGGACTAGCGGGAGTCGGAACCGGGGAGCTGTTTTTT
cdr3_aa: CASSKGLAGVGTGELFF

clone_size: few
d_call: .
j_call: TRBJ2-3
v_call: TRBV7-8
cdr3_nt: TGTGCCAGCAGCCCGAACTTCGGCACGCAGTATTTT
cdr3_aa: CASSPNFGTQYF

clone_size: few
d_call: TRBD2
j_call: TRBJ2-3
v_call: TRBV4-3
cdr3_nt: TGCGCCAGCAGCCCCTTGGAGGCACTAGCGGGACAGGATACGCAGTATTTT
cdr3_aa: CASSPLEALAGQDTQYF

clone_size: few
d_call: .
j_call: TRBJ1-3
v_call: TRBV21-1
cdr3_nt: TGTGCCAGCAGCATCGACGACAGGGTTATTATCGCGTCTGGAAACACCATATATTTT
cdr3_aa: CASSIDDRVIIASGNTIYF

clone_size: .
d_call: .
j_call: TRBJ1-6
v_call: TRBV20-1
cdr3_nt: TGCAGTGCTAGAGGGACGGAGAATTCACCCCTCCACTTT
cdr3_aa: CSARGTENSPLHF

clone_size: .
d_call: TRBD2
j_call: TRBJ2-1
v_call: TRBV6-5
cdr3_nt: TGTGCCAGCAGGATACTAGCGAGGACCACTAATGAGCAGTTCTTC
cdr3_aa: CASRILARTTNEQFF

clone_size: .
d_call: TRBD1
j_call: TRBJ2-1
v_call: TRBV10-3
cdr3_nt: TGTGCCATCAGCCCGGACAGGGACTACAATGAGCAGTTCTTC
cdr3_aa: CAISPDRDYNEQFF

clone_size: .
d_call: .
j_call: TRBJ2-3
v_call: TRBV5-1
cdr3_nt: TGCGCCAGCAGGACTCTGGAGGGCCAAAGCAATACGCAGTATTTT
cdr3_aa: CASRTLEGQSNTQYF

clone_size: few
d_call: TRBD1
j_call: TRBJ1-1
v_call: TRBV5-1
cdr3_nt: TGCGCCAGCAGCACCGGACAGGGGGTAATTACTCTAGAGGGCCCTGAAGCTTTCTTT
cdr3_aa: CASSTGQGVITLEGPEAFF

clone_size: few
d_call: .
j_call: TRBJ1-5
v_call: TRBV5-1
cdr3_nt: TGCGCCAGCAGCTACGACAGCCGCCAGCCCCAGCATTTT
cdr3_aa: CASSYDSRQPQHF

clone_size: .
d_call: .
j_call: TRBJ1-4
v_call: TRBV18
cdr3_nt: TGTGCCAGCTCCGGGGACGGACCTAATGAAAAACTGTTTTTT
cdr3_aa: CASSGDGPNEKLFF

clone_size: few
d_call: .
j_call: TRBJ2-5
v_call: TRBV18
cdr3_nt: TGTGCCAGCTCCAGGGCTATCCAAGAGACCCAGTACTTC
cdr3_aa: CASSRAIQETQYF

clone_size: .
d_call: .
j_call: TRBJ2-7
v_call: TRBV14
cdr3_nt: TGTGCCAGCAGCCAAACACAGGGAGGCCACGAGCAGTACTTC
cdr3_aa: CASSQTQGGHEQYF

clone_size: .
d_call: .
j_call: TRBJ1-5
v_call: TRBV30
cdr3_nt: TGTGCCTGGAATACAGGGCCAGGGCAGCCCCAGCATTTT
cdr3_aa: CAWNTGPGQPQHF

clone_size: .
d_call: .
j_call: TRBJ2-2
v_call: TRBV6-5
cdr3_nt: TGTGCCAGCAGTTACTCCGTGCAGCTCAACACCGGGGAGCTGTTTTTT
cdr3_aa: CASSYSVQLNTGELFF

clone_size: few
d_call: TRBD2
j_call: TRBJ2-3
v_call: TRBV7-2
cdr3_nt: TGTGCCAGCAGCAGATTCGGACTAGTCGATACGCAGTATTTT
cdr3_aa: CASSRFGLVDTQYF

clone_size: .
d_call: .
j_call: TRBJ2-3
v_call: TRBV12-3/TRBV12-4
cdr3_nt: TGTGCCAGCAGTTTGGACGGGAGAGATACGCAGTATTTT
cdr3_aa: CASSLDGRDTQYF

clone_size: .
d_call: .
j_call: TRBJ1-3
v_call: TRBV9
cdr3_nt: TGTGCCAGCAGCGTAGTAGACGGACGATCGGACACCATATATTTT
cdr3_aa: CASSVVDGRSDTIYF

clone_size: .
d_call: .
j_call: TRBJ1-2
v_call: TRBV10-2
cdr3_nt: TGCGCCACCTTAGACAGTTCTAACTATGGCTACACCTTC
cdr3_aa: CATLDSSNYGYTF

clone_size: .
d_call: .
j_call: TRBJ2-7
v_call: TRBV9
cdr3_nt: TGTGCCAGCAGCCCCGCCGGGACTTCGTACGAGCAGTACTTC
cdr3_aa: CASSPAGTSYEQYF

clone_size: many
d_call: TRBD1
j_call: TRBJ2-3
v_call: TRBV7-9
cdr3_nt: TGTGCCAGCAGCTCGCCCCGACAGGGGACAGATACGCAGTATTTT
cdr3_aa: CASSSPRQGTDTQYF

clone_size: .
d_call: .
j_call: TRBJ1-4
v_call: TRBV7-9
cdr3_nt: TGTGCCAGCAGCTTCCTAGGCCCCGGGACTCAGGGTTGGAATGAAAAACTGTTTTTT
cdr3_aa: CASSFLGPGTQGWNEKLFF

clone_size: few
d_call: .
j_call: TRBJ2-2
v_call: TRBV5-1
cdr3_nt: TGCGCCAGCAACACCGAGGTAGCCGGGGAGCTGTTTTTT
cdr3_aa: CASNTEVAGELFF

clone_size: .
d_call: .
j_call: TRBJ2-3
v_call: TRBV18
cdr3_nt: TGTGCCAGCTCACCAAGTAGGGGAGGTAGCACAGATACGCAGTATTTT
cdr3_aa: CASSPSRGGSTDTQYF

clone_size: few
d_call: .
j_call: TRBJ1-2
v_call: TRBV12-3/TRBV12-4
cdr3_nt: TGTGCCAGCAGTTTGCAGCAGATGGCCATCTATGGCTACACCTTC
cdr3_aa: CASSLQQMAIYGYTF

clone_size: few
d_call: .
j_call: TRBJ2-1
v_call: TRBV30
cdr3_nt: TGTGCCTGGAGCGACCTTGGGAATGAGCAGTTCTTC
cdr3_aa: CAWSDLGNEQFF

clone_size: .
d_call: .
j_call: TRBJ1-1
v_call: TRBV7-2
cdr3_nt: TGTGCCAGCAGCTCCGGCGGGGGGGTGAACACTGAAGCTTTCTTT
cdr3_aa: CASSSGGGVNTEAFF

clone_size: .
d_call: .
j_call: TRBJ1-2
v_call: TRBV7-2
cdr3_nt: TGTGCCAGCTCTCCCCGCGACCCCCGTTATGGCTACACCTTC
cdr3_aa: CASSPRDPRYGYTF

clone_size: few
d_call: TRBD2
j_call: TRBJ2-1
v_call: TRBV30
cdr3_nt: TGTGCCTGGAGTGTATTAGGACTAGCGGGGGCCGAGCAGTTCTTC
cdr3_aa: CAWSVLGLAGAEQFF

clone_size: .
d_call: .
j_call: TRBJ2-6
v_call: TRBV6-5
cdr3_nt: TGTGCCAGCAAGTTGGGCAGCTCTGGGGCCAACGTCCTGACTTTC
cdr3_aa: CASKLGSSGANVLTF

clone_size: .
d_call: .
j_call: TRBJ1-4
v_call: TRBV30
cdr3_nt: TGTGCCTGGGGAGGGGAAAAACTGTTTTTT
cdr3_aa: CAWGGEKLFF

clone_size: .
d_call: TRBD1
j_call: TRBJ1-1
v_call: TRBV6-2/TRBV6-3
cdr3_nt: TGTGCCAGCAGTTACAGGGGGCGCGGCACTGAAGCTTTCTTT
cdr3_aa: CASSYRGRGTEAFF

clone_size: few
d_call: .
j_call: TRBJ2-7
v_call: TRBV6-2/TRBV6-3
cdr3_nt: TGTGCCAGCAGTTACCTTCTTTCGGGAGAGGTGTACGAGCAGTACTTC
cdr3_aa: CASSYLLSGEVYEQYF

clone_size: .
d_call: TRBD2
j_call: TRBJ2-3
v_call: TRBV4-1
cdr3_nt: TGCGCCAGCAGCCAAGTGGCGGGGGGAACAGATACGCAGTATTTT
cdr3_aa: CASSQVAGGTDTQYF

clone_size: few
d_call: .
j_call: TRBJ1-1
v_call: TRBV5-8
cdr3_nt: TGTGCCAGCAGCTTGTACACCGGAGGTAGGACTGAAGCTTTCTTT
cdr3_aa: CASSLYTGGRTEAFF

clone_size: once
d_call: TRBD2
j_call: TRBJ2-3
v_call: TRBV7-6
cdr3_nt: TGTGCCAGCAGCTTAGATTTTAGCGGGAACAGAGATACGCAGTATTTT
cdr3_aa: CASSLDFSGNRDTQYF

clone_size: .
d_call: TRBD2
j_call: TRBJ2-1
v_call: TRBV19
cdr3_nt: TGTGCCAGTAGTATTCCTGCTAGCGGGAGCTCCTACAATGAGCAGTTCTTC
cdr3_aa: CASSIPASGSSYNEQFF

clone_size: few
d_call: .
j_call: TRBJ2-5
v_call: TRBV12-3/TRBV12-4
cdr3_nt: TGTGCCAGCAGTTTCCGAGGGGGAAAAGAGACCCAGTACTTC
cdr3_aa: CASSFRGGKETQYF

clone_size: .
d_call: .
j_call: TRBJ1-6
v_call: TRBV7-2
cdr3_nt: TGTGCCAGCAGCCAAGATGTGGAGACTATCCCCCTCCACTTT
cdr3_aa: CASSQDVETIPLHF

clone_size: few
d_call: TRBD2
j_call: TRBJ2-6
v_call: TRBV14
cdr3_nt: TGTGCCAGCAGCAAGCGGGAGGGCCCTGGGGCCAACGTCCTGACTTTC
cdr3_aa: CASSKREGPGANVLTF

clone_size: .
d_call: TRBD1
j_call: TRBJ1-1
v_call: TRBV20-1
cdr3_nt: TGCAGTGCTAGATGGACAGGTTGGAACACTGAAGCTTTCTTT
cdr3_aa: CSARWTGWNTEAFF

clone_size: few
d_call: .
j_call: TRBJ2-1
v_call: TRBV18
cdr3_nt: TGTGCCAGCTCACCCGAAACCCCTGAGCAGTTCTTC
cdr3_aa: CASSPETPEQFF

clone_size: .
d_call: .
j_call: TRBJ1-4
v_call: TRBV5-1
cdr3_nt: TGCGCCAGCAGCCCGGGGGCCGCGGGGAATGAAAAACTGTTTTTT
cdr3_aa: CASSPGAAGNEKLFF

clone_size: .
d_call: .
j_call: TRBJ2-2
v_call: TRBV3-1
cdr3_nt: TGTGCCAGCAGCCAAGTACTAGGGACCGGGGAGCTGTTTTTT
cdr3_aa: CASSQVLGTGELFF

clone_size: many
d_call: .
j_call: TRBJ1-3
v_call: TRBV7-2
cdr3_nt: TGTGCCAGCAGCCCCGGGGGGCCGAACACCATATATTTT
cdr3_aa: CASSPGGPNTIYF

clone_size: few
d_call: TRBD2
j_call: TRBJ2-5
v_call: TRBV4-1
cdr3_nt: TGCGCCAGCAGTCCCAGCGGGGGGCCTAGAGAAGAGACCCAGTACTTC
cdr3_aa: CASSPSGGPREETQYF

clone_size: few
d_call: .
j_call: TRBJ1-3
v_call: TRBV20-1
cdr3_nt: TGCAGTGCTAGAGTAGCGGGCGAAAACACCATATATTTT
cdr3_aa: CSARVAGENTIYF

clone_size: .
d_call: .
j_call: TRBJ2-7
v_call: TRBV30
cdr3_nt: TGTGCCTGGAGTTGGGAACAGAGCTCCTACGAGCAGTACTTC
cdr3_aa: CAWSWEQSSYEQYF